The clone carrying this TCR beta chain came up many times. Its antigen remains unidentified. The investigators amplified TCR beta CDR3 regions from RNA transcripts. In the first-round RT-PCR of the TCR CDR3, the HTBI primer set was used. Each CDR3 protein is one row after TCRdb ran MiXCR on the multiplex PCR reads. The sample lists roughly 280,000 distinct CDR3 sequences, about 18% seen once, with around 61% in the top ten. These data come from a study of T cells in Graves' hyperthyroidism and ophthalmopathy. Overall study: Peripheral blood was secured at the point of initial diagnosis, before any treatment.

Study conclusions and caveats: Clonotypes that were expanded in thyroid above 0.001 mostly appeared in blood too.

Orbital computed tomography and thyroid ultrasound, together with serum TRAb and thyroxine and clinical symptoms, were used for diagnoses. Fresh peripheral blood, under 13 ml, yielded the PBMCs. The CDR3 covers 15 residues. After removal of 5 bases from V and 4 bases from J, the junction contained 3 bases not matched to a gene. Germline lookup yields CDR1 MDHEN and CDR2 SYDVKM. The chain couples TRBV28 to TRBJ2-5, with 14 positions matching TRBD2. This TCR came from a woman between 55 and 75 years old with Graves' ophthalmopathy. The sequenced sample was blood. The CDR3, as DNA: TGTGCCAGCAGTGGGACTAGCGGGAGAAGAGAGACCCAGTACTTC. Its protein product is CASSGTSGRRETQYF. The variable domain in full, completed from reference TRBV28 and TRBJ2-5, reads DVKVTQSSRYLVKRTGEKVFLECVQDMDHENMFWYRQDPGLGLRLIYFSYDVKMKEKGDIPEGYSVSREKKERFSLILESASTNQTSMYLCASSGTSGRRETQYFGPGTRLLVL.